This T cell receptor beta chain derives from a study of blood T cell repertoires in COVID-19. Some clones are missing from TCRdb's copy, which holds only in-frame ones; the method was immunoSEQ multiplex PCR. The table lists over 45,000 clones, 65% to 90% of them singletons. Germline V gene data show CDR1 as MDHEN and CDR2 as SYDVKM. Trimming left V 6 bases short and J 8 bases short, with 14 bases between. This CDR3 region has 13 residues. The rearrangement uses TRBV28 and TRBJ1-5; no firm D call. The TCR was taken from a human donor in a cohort sampled during active COVID-19. Material for sequencing was peripheral blood. This CDR3 reads CASSARPGEPQHF. In DNA, the CDR3 is TGTGCCAGCAGCGCCCGCCCTGGAGAGCCCCAGCATTTT. The full variable domain, with the rest looked up from reference TRBV28 and TRBJ1-5, is DVKVTQSSRYLVKRTGEKVFLECVQDMDHENMFWYRQDPGLGLRLIYFSYDVKMKEKGDIPEGYSVSREKKERFSLILESASTNQTSMYLCASSARPGEPQHFGDGTRLSIL.